The 20 T cell receptor beta chains below all came from one sample that was sequenced in a study of T cell repertoires in cytomegalovirus infection. TCRdb itself ran the reads through MiXCR, one entry per CDR3 protein. The sample includes some 300,000 distinct CDR3 sequences, 15% to 20% seen only once; the top ten take more than 10%. The sequencing input was PBMCs. All receptors derive from a human donor in good health (CMV status not recorded). Some clones in this sample may be carry-over from other donors' samples.

This clonotype came up many times. The chain is built from TRBV7-2 and TRBJ1-6, with D perhaps matching TRBD1 (6 bases). V shed 4 bases and J shed 11 bases, with 15 bases lying between them. This CDR3 spans 14 amino acids. The germline V gene has CDR1 SGHTA and CDR2 FQGNSA. CDR3 nucleotides: TGTGCCAGCAGCTATGACAGGTTTTGGACACCCCTCCACTTT. Its translation: CASSYDRFWTPLHF.

V and J are TRBV28 and TRBJ1-2; D not certain. The CDR3 loop spans 13 amino acids. V was shortened by 1 base and J by 5 bases, with 8 bases between the two germline ends. Germline assignment: CDR1 MDHEN and CDR2 SYDVKM. The CDR3 spells CASSLSQPYGYTF. CDR3 in DNA: TGTGCCAGCAGTTTATCTCAGCCTTATGGCTACACCTTC.

In this sample, this clonotype turned up a few times. V and J are TRBV6-2 or TRBV6-3 and TRBJ2-1, with D perhaps matching TRBD2 (6 bases). The CDR3 runs to 19 residues. The germline V gene encodes CDR1 MNHEY and CDR2 SVGEGT. V dropped 0 bases and J dropped 3 bases, with 21 bases sitting between them. As DNA, the CDR3 is TGTGCCAGCAGTTACTCGTTCCCACTAGCCGAATATGGCTACAATGAGCAGTTCTTC. Translation: CASSYSFPLAEYGYNEQFF.

There are a few counts of this clonotype. The V call is TRBV4-1, the J call TRBJ2-1, with 9 bases identical to TRBD2. Germline trimming cut 4 bases from V and 5 bases from J; bases unmatched to any gene: 6. In germline, CDR1 is MGHRA, CDR2 YSYEKL. The CDR3 sequence is 15 residues long. The CDR3 DNA is TGCGCCAGCAGCCCCACCGGGACTAGCCACAATGAGCAGTTCTTC. It yields the protein CASSPTGTSHNEQFF.

There are many counts of this clonotype. The chain combines TRBV7-9 with TRBJ2-3; tentatively, D is TRBD2 (6 bases). This CDR3 spans 15 amino acids. CDR1 is SEHNR, CDR2 FQNEAQ, per germline (reference sequence). Deletions cut 2 bases from V and 3 bases from J, with 12 bases between. The CDR3 protein is CASSLRRDPTDTQYF. The CDR3 DNA reads TGTGCCAGCAGCTTACGGCGGGACCCTACAGATACGCAGTATTTT.

This clonotype came up many times. This rearrangement joins TRBV7-2 to TRBJ2-7, with 8 positions matching TRBD1. Germline values: CDR1 SGHTA, CDR2 FQGNSA. After removal of 4 bases from V and 3 bases from J, the junction contained 11 bases not matched to a gene. This CDR3 region has 16 residues. In DNA form, the CDR3 reads TGTGCCAGCAGCTCAGCCAGGGGGCGCGTTTTCTACGAGCAGTACTTC. It specifies CASSSARGRVFYEQYF.

This clonotype was recorded a few times. The chain joins TRBV20-1 to TRBJ2-1, with 7 bases aligning to TRBD1. Germline V lookup: CDR1 DFQATT, CDR2 SNEGSKA (reference sequence). The CDR3 totals 15 residues. The V and J ends lost 2 bases and 9 bases, in that order; junction bases with no gene match: 13. This chain's CDR3 is CSARTRDRVGGEQFF. The DNA of the CDR3 is TGCAGTGCTAGAACACGAGACAGGGTCGGCGGTGAGCAGTTCTTC.

This clonotype was detected many times. The chain links TRBV4-3 to TRBJ2-5; 10 bases agree with TRBD2. There are 15 residues in the CDR3. The V and J ends lost 0 bases and 5 bases, in that order; junction bases with no gene match: 3. Germline V CDR1 and CDR2: LGHNA, YSLEER. CDR3 sequence reads: CASSQEISGGETQYF. CDR3 in DNA: TGCGCCAGCAGCCAAGAGATTAGCGGGGGGGAGACCCAGTACTTC.

This clonotype was counted at least ten times. The gene calls are TRBV7-9 and TRBJ1-2; D is undetermined. This CDR3 is 12 amino acids long. Trimming took 8 bases from V and 8 from J, leaving 15 bases between them. The germline V gene has CDR1 SEHNR and CDR2 FQNEAQ (reference sequence). This chain's CDR3 is CASGWDFTGYTF. For the CDR3, the DNA is TGTGCCAGCGGGTGGGATTTCACGGGCTACACCTTC.

This clonotype has at least ten counts. The J gene is TRBJ2-3, the V gene TRBV12-3 or TRBV12-4, with 7 bases identical to TRBD1. V lost 7 bases and J lost 4; bases outside the gene matches: 5. This CDR3 comprises 13 residues. CDR3 in amino acids: CASTRQGPDTQYF. DNA of the CDR3: TGTGCCAGCACCCGACAGGGACCAGATACGCAGTATTTT.

The chain employs TRBV20-1 and TRBJ2-1; D tentatively reads TRBD1 or TRBD2 (5 bases each). The CDR3 length is 15 residues. Deletions cut 7 bases from V and 9 bases from J, with 25 bases between. Germline loops: CDR1 DFQATT, CDR2 SNEGSKA (reference sequence). CDR3: CSVQPPLWYGAEQFF. The CDR3, as DNA: TGCAGTGTACAGCCCCCCTTATGGTACGGGGCTGAGCAGTTCTTC.

This clonotype was seen many times. The chain uses TRBV7-2 and TRBJ2-1; 10 bases agree with TRBD1. Germline V lookup: CDR1 SGHTA, CDR2 FQGNSA. The CDR3 extends over 16 amino acids. Trimming removed 4 bases from V and 4 bases from J; junction bases left unmatched: 7. The CDR3 region is CASSSTGGLGYNEQFF. The CDR3 nucleotides are TGTGCCAGCAGCTCGACAGGGGGCTTGGGATACAATGAGCAGTTCTTC.

This clonotype was observed a single time. The J gene is TRBJ1-2, the V gene TRBV6-4; D may be TRBD1 (5 bases). From germline, CDR1 is MRHNA and CDR2 SNTAGT. V lost 5 bases and J lost 2, with 9 bases in between. CDR3 length equals 13 residues. Here the CDR3 DNA reads TGTGCCAGCAGTTTCAGGGAGAACTATGGCTACACCTTC. Its translation is CASSFRENYGYTF.

The rearrangement uses TRBV5-8 and TRBJ2-5, with D possibly TRBD1 on 5 matching bases. The V gene's germline CDR1 is SGHTS and CDR2 YDEGEE. The V gene lost 2 bases and the J gene lost 1 base, with 12 bases spanning the gap. The CDR3 has 15 residues. CDR3 DNA sequence: TGTGCCAGCAGCTTCTTGACAGCCGCCCAAGAGACCCAGTACTTC. It yields the protein CASSFLTAAQETQYF.

In its sample, this clonotype was seen many times. The chain combines TRBV7-8 with TRBJ2-7; 9 nucleotides line up with TRBD1. CDR1 is SGHVS and CDR2 is FQNEAQ in the germline V gene. CDR3 length: 15 residues. Trimming cost V 5 bases and J 6 bases; bases outside gene matches: 11. The CDR3 spells CASSRRGQGKVEQYF. The DNA for the CDR3 is TGTGCCAGCAGCCGCCGGGGACAGGGTAAAGTCGAGCAGTACTTC.

This clonotype was picked up many times. The chain recombines TRBV7-9 with TRBJ2-5, with a weak D call TRBD1 (5 bases). The CDR3 is 13 amino acids. Germline V gene lookup returns CDR1 SEHNR and CDR2 FQNEAQ (reference sequence). V gave up 5 bases and J gave up 4 bases, with 11 bases separating them. The CDR3 reads CASSVTGSETQYF. In DNA, the CDR3 is TGTGCCAGCAGCGTAACAGGATCAGAGACCCAGTACTTC. The complete variable domain, with remaining parts taken from reference TRBV7-9 and TRBJ2-5, reads DTGVSQNPRHKITKRGQNVTFRCDPISEHNRLYWYRQTLGQGPEFLTYFQNEAQLEKSRLLSDRFSAERPKGSFSTLEIQRTEQGDSAMYLCASSVTGSETQYFGPGTRLLVL.

This clonotype came up many times. The chain joins TRBV7-2 to TRBJ2-7; D unresolved. CDR3 length equals 13 residues. Germline V gene sequence: CDR1 SGHTA, CDR2 FQGNSA. Trimming removed 5 bases at V and 2 bases at J, with 10 bases between. The CDR3 protein is CASSLQQTYEQYF. CDR3 sequence (DNA): TGTGCCAGCAGCCTCCAACAGACCTACGAGCAGTACTTC.

This clonotype was recorded at least ten times. The genes are TRBV7-2 and TRBJ1-1; D is unclear. In germline, CDR1 is SGHTA, CDR2 FQGNSA. V lost 1 base and J lost 7, with 13 bases in between. The CDR3 is 14 amino acids. DNA for the CDR3: TGTGCCAGCAGCTTAGGTTCCATCTCGGGTGAAGCTTTCTTT. Translation gives CASSLGSISGEAFF.

The table lists this clonotype with a few counts. CDR3 DNA: TGTGCCAGCAGTGCCCATTCCACAGGGAACTATGGCTACACCTTC. Translating it yields CASSAHSTGNYGYTF. The chain has TRBV28 and TRBJ1-2; D might be TRBD1 (6 bases). The CDR3 spans 15 residues. Per germline, CDR1 MDHEN and CDR2 SYDVKM. The V and J ends lost 5 bases and 2 bases respectively, with 15 bases between them.

Ten or more counts support this clonotype. The chain is built from TRBV28 and TRBJ1-1; 7 positions agree with TRBD1. Germline lookup yields CDR1 MDHEN and CDR2 SYDVKM. The CDR3 spans 14 residues. The ends lost 3 bases at V and 8 bases at J; junction bases unmatched: 9. The CDR3 region has the DNA TGTGCCAGCAGTTTGGCGGACAGGTACGCAGAAGCTTTCTTT. Translation gives CASSLADRYAEAFF.